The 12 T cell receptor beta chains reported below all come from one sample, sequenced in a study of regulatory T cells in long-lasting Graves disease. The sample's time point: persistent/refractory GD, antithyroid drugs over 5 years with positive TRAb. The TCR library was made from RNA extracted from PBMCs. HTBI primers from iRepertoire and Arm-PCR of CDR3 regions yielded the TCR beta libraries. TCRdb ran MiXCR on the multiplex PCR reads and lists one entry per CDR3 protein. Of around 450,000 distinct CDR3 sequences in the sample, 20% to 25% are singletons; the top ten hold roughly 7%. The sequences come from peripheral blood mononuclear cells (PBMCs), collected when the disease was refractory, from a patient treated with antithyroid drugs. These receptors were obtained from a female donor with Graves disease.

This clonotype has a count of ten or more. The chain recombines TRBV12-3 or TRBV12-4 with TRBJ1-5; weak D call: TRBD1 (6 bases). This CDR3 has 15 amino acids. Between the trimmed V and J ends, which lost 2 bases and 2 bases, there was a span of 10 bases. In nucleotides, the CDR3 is TGTGCCAGCAGTTTATTCGGGGGCGGCAATCAGCCCCAGCATTTT. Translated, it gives CASSLFGGGNQPQHF.

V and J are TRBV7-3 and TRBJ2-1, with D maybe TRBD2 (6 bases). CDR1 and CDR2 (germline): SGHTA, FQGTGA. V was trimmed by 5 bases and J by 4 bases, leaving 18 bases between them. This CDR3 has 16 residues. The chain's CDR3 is CASSIGGRRPYNEQFF. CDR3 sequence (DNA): TGTGCCAGCAGCATAGGTGGGAGGCGGCCTTACAATGAGCAGTTCTTC.

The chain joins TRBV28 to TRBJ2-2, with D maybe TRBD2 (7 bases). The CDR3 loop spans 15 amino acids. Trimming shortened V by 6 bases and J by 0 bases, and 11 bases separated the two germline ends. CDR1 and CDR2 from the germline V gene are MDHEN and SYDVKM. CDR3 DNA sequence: TGTGCCAGCAGGCGCGGGGGCGCGAACACCGGGGAGCTGTTTTTT. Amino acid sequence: CASRRGGANTGELFF.

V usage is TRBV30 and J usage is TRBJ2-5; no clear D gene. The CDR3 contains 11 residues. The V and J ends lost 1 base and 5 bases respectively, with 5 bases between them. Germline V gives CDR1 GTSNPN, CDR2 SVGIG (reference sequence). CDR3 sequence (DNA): TGTGCCTGGAGTGAGTTGGAGACCCAGTACTTC. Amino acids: CAWSELETQYF.

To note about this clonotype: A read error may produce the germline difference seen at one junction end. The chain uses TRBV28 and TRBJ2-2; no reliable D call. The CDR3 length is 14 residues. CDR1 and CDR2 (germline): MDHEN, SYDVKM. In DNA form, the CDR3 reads TGTGCCAGAAGTTCCCCATTCGACACCGGGGAGCTGTTTTTT. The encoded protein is CARSSPFDTGELFF.

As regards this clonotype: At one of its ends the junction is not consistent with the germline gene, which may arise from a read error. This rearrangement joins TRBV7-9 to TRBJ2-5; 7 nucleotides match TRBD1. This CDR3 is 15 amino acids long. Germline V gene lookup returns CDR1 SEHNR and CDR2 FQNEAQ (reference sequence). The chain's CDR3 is CVSSLVGTGEETQYF. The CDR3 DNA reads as TGTGTCAGCAGCTTAGTGGGAACAGGGGAAGAGACCCAGTACTTC. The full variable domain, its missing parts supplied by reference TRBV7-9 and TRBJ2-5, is DTGVSQNPRHKITKRGQNVTFRCDPISEHNRLYWYRQTLGQGPEFLTYFQNEAQLEKSRLLSDRFSAERPKGSFSTLEIQRTEQGDSAMYLCVSSLVGTGEETQYFGPGTRLLVL.

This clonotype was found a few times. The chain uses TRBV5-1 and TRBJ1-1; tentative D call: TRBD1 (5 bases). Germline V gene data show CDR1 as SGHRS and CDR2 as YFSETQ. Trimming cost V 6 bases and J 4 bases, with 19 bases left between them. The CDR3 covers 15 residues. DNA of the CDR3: TGCGCCAGCACAAGAAACCTGGGGGGTGGCACTGAAGCTTTCTTT. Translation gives CASTRNLGGGTEAFF.

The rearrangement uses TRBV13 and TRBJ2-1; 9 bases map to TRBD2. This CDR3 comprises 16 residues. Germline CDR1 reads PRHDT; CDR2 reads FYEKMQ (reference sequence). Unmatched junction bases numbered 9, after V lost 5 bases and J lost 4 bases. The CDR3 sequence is CASSPWTSEKYNEQFF. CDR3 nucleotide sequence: TGTGCCAGCAGCCCCTGGACTAGCGAGAAATACAATGAGCAGTTCTTC.

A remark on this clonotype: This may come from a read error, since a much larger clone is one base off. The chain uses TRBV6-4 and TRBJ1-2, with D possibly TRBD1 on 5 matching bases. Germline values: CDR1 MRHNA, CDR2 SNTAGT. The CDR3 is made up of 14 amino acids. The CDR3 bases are TGTGCCAGCAGTCCTCGGGCAGGGAGCTATGGCTACGCCTTC. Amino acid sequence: CASSPRAGSYGYAF.

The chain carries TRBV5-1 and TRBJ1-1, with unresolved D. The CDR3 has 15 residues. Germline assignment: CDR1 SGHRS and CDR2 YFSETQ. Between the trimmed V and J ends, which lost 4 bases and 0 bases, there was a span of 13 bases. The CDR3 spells CASSPGASVNTEAFF. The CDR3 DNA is TGCGCCAGCAGCCCGGGAGCGTCGGTGAACACTGAAGCTTTCTTT.

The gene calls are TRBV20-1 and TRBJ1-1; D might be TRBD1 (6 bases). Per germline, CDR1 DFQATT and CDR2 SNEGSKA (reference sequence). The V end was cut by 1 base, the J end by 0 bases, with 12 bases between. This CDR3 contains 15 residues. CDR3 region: CSARGRGRMNTEAFF. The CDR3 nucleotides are TGCAGTGCTAGAGGCAGGGGACGTATGAACACTGAAGCTTTCTTT.

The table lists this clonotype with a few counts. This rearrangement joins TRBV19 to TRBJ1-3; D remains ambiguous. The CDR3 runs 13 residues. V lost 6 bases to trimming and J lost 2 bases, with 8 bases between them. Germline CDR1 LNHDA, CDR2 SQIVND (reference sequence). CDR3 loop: CASRKEPGNTIYF. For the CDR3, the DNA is TGTGCCAGTAGGAAAGAACCTGGAAACACCATATATTTT.